This T cell receptor beta chain was captured in a study of blood T cell repertoires in COVID-19. Study summary: Samples came from the United States, Italy and Spain, spanning acute and convalescent COVID-19.

Seattle's cohort entered during active infection and was followed longitudinally. The CDR3 has 15 residues. V gave up 6 bases and J gave up 6 bases; unmatched junction bases: 11. In germline, CDR1 is MNHEY, CDR2 SVGAGI. Assay used: immunoSEQ multiplex PCR; TCRdb lists only in-frame clones, some missing. The sample records hundreds of thousands of clones, approximately 90% being singletons. The source of this sequence is a man aged 18 to 35 with COVID-19, enrolled during active disease. Material: peripheral blood. This sequence joins TRBV6-5 and TRBJ2-5, with 9 bases lining up with TRBD2. The CDR3 region has the DNA TGTGCCAGCAGCCTCTCGCGGGGGGGCTCGAAGACCCAGTACTTC. Its translation: CASSLSRGGSKTQYF.